This T cell receptor beta chain is from a study of T cell responses to AZD1222 COVID-19 vaccine. Measured with immunoSEQ multiplex PCR; TCRdb has only the in-frame clones, and not every one. This sample has approximately 150,000 clones, with roughly 92% found just once. Germline V gives CDR1 SGHRS, CDR2 YFSETQ. After removal of 6 bases from V and 3 bases from J, the junction contained 7 bases not matched to a gene. The CDR3 loop spans 17 amino acids. The J gene is TRBJ2-1, the V gene TRBV5-1, with TRBD2 matching 15 bases. This TCR was recovered from an adult in good health. The sample was peripheral blood, taken on day 0 of AZD1222 vaccination. The CDR3 loop is CASKRPGLAGGYNEQFF. DNA for the CDR3: TGCGCCAGCAAGAGACCGGGACTAGCGGGGGGCTACAATGAGCAGTTCTTC.